Detailed here is one T cell receptor beta chain. It lacks a known antigen. One base away there is no much larger clone; base qualities are not given. The data were obtained in a study of blood T cell repertoires in COVID-19 (dated by TCRdb to about 2020). Regarding the study in general: The collaborator samples originated in the United States, Italy and Spain and spanned the acute and convalescent phases of COVID-19. Sample metadata almost always included a de-identified subject ID, COVID-19 status, age in years and sex. The material from the prospective study consisted of cDNA or gDNA derived from T cells, B-cell-depleted T cells, or PBMCs. The samples were drawn from the first 160 participants of the ongoing ImmuneRACE study and from 1,200 or so subjects provided by 6 global collaborators. Deeply sampled blood TCRbeta repertoires from subjects exposed to, actively infected with, or recovered from COVID-19 were included in the dataset. Where available, HLA class I and class II types were taken from metadata supplied by the sample provider and were not determined by assay-based typing. The repertoires were made available in a free public database intended to serve as a resource for research on the immune response to SARS-CoV-2. Results and caveats for the whole study, not just this receptor: The amount of clinical and demographic metadata varied by source and participant and was provided uncurated.

In Seattle, one collaborating source enrolled patients while the infection was active and tracked those patients longitudinally over the course of disease. Whole blood was collected in K2EDTA tubes by collaborating institutions according to the institutions' own protocols. For TCRbeta analysis, collaborators shipped samples in one of three forms: frozen whole blood, isolated PBMCs, or DNA extracted from either of those sample types. Relative to germline, V is missing 1 base and J is missing 3 bases, with 2 bases of the junction outside any gene match. The CDR3 starts with the cysteine, ends with the phenylalanine, and has 14 residues. Solely the CDR3 DNA is kept, with 42 bases framed from the first base. The germline V gene specifies SGHAT as CDR1 and FQNNGV as CDR2. TCRbeta CDR3 regions were amplified from genomic DNA using the immunoSEQ Assay, a bias-controlled multiplex PCR. The original pipeline was this. The number of nucleated cells in each sample was estimated by amplification of reference gene primers within the assay. Sequence reads were collapsed and filtered to measure the absolute abundance of every unique TCRbeta CDR3 rearrangement. For each sample, productive Simpson clonality was calculated as the square root of Simpson's diversity index across productive rearrangements. Here the immuneACCESS table is served through TCRdb, limited to in-frame sequences with V and J called. Missing clones are a known gap in these copies; in checked studies unresolved V genes cover under half, and the rest lacks a known reason. That table is the source of V, J and clone size, and D and trimming were worked out from the DNA. The sample table records 270,000 or so clones; about nine tenths of these occur just once. The ten most abundant clones make up around 10% of the sample.

Recombination linked TRBV11-2 to TRBJ2-7, with 8 central nucleotides matching TRBD1. The sequencing input was peripheral blood. This receptor was identified in a woman in her 30s with COVID-19, enrolled during active disease. The CDR3 region has the sequence CASSLVDRVYEQYF. Read as DNA, the sequence is TGTGCCAGCAGCTTAGTGGACAGGGTCTACGAGCAGTACTTC.